This T cell receptor (beta chain) came from a study of blood T cell repertoires in COVID-19. Overall study: The United States, Italy and Spain were the sources of the acute and convalescent COVID-19 samples. The cDNA or gDNA used as material had been derived from T cells, B-cell-depleted T cells, or PBMCs.

In the authors' workflow: Researchers report that nucleated cell counts were estimated from reference gene primer amplification. Measured with immunoSEQ multiplex PCR; TCRdb has only the in-frame clones, and not every one. The DNA gave D and trimming, while V, J and clone size come from that table. The sample carries 380,000 or so clones, around 89% recorded once. Germline CDR1 is SGDLS and CDR2 is YYNGEE. This CDR3 spans 13 amino acids. V was trimmed by 3 bases and J by 6 bases, leaving 10 bases between them. The chain employs TRBV9 and TRBJ2-1; D may be TRBD2 (6 bases). This receptor was obtained from a man between 40 and 49 years old with acute or convalescent COVID-19. Material: peripheral blood. In DNA, the CDR3 is TGTGCCAGCAGCGCCGGGACTGGCAATGAGCAGTTCTTC. Translation: CASSAGTGNEQFF.